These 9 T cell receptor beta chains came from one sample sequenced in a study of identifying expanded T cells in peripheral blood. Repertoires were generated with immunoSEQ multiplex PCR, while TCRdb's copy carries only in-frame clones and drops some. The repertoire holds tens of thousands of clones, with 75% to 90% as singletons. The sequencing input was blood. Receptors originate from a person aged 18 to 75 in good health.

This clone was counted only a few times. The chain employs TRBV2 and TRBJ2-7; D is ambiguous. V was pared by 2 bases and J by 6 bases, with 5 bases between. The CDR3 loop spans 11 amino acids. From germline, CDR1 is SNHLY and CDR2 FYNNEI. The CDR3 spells CASSETVEQYF. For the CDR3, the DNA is TGTGCCAGCAGTGAAACCGTCGAGCAGTACTTC.

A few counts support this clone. CDR3 nucleotide sequence: TGCGCCAGCAGCCGTGGACTAGCGGGGACCAATGAGCAGTTCTTC. It yields the protein CASSRGLAGTNEQFF. The chain joins TRBV4-3 to TRBJ2-1; 12 nucleotides match TRBD2. With 4 bases clipped from V and 6 bases from J, the junction kept 4 bases outside the gene matches. CDR1 LGHNA and CDR2 YSLEER come from the germline V gene. The CDR3 loop spans 15 amino acids.

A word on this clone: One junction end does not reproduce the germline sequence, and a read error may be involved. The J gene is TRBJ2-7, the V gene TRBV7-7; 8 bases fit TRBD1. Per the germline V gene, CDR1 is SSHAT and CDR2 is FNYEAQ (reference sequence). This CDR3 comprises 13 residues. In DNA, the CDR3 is TGTGCTAGCAGCTTACAGGGGGGTTACGAGCAGTACTTC. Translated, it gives CASSLQGGYEQYF. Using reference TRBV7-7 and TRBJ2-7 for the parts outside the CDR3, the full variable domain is GAGVSQSPRYKVTKRGQDVTLRCDPISSHATLYWYQQALGQGPEFLTYFNYEAQPDKSGLPSDRFSAERPEGSISTLTIQRTEQRDSAMYRCASSLQGGYEQYFGPGTRLTVT.

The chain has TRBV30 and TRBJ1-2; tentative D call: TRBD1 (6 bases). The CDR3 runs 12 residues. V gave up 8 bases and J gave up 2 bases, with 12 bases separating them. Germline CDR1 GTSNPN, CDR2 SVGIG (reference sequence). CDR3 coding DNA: TGTGCCCACCTGGGGGCCAACTATGGCTACACCTTC. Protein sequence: CAHLGANYGYTF.

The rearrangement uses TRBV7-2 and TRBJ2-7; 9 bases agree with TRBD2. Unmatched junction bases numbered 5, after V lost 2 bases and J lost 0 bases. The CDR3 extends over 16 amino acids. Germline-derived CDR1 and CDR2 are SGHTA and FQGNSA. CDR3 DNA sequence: TGTGCCAGCAGCTTATCGGCGGGAGGGACCTCCTACGAGCAGTACTTC. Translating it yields CASSLSAGGTSYEQYF. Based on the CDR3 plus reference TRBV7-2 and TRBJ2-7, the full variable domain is GAGVSQSPSNKVTEKGKDVELRCDPISGHTALYWYRQSLGQGLEFLIYFQGNSAPDKSGLPSDRFSAERTGGSVSTLTIQRTQQEDSAVYLCASSLSAGGTSYEQYFGPGTRLTVT.

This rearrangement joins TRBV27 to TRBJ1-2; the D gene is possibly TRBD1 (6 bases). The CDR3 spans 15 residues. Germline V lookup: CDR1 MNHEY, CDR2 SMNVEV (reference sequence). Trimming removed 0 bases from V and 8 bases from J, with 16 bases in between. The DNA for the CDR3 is TGTGCCAGCAGTTTATCGAGGGGGGGCGCGTACGGCTACACCTTC. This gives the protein CASSLSRGGAYGYTF.

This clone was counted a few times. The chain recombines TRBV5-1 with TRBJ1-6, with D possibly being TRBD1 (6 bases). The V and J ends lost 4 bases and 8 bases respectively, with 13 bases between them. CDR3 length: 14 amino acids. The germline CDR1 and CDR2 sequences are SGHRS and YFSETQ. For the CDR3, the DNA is TGCGCCAGCAGCCAACCACGACAGGATTCACCCCTCCACTTT. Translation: CASSQPRQDSPLHF.

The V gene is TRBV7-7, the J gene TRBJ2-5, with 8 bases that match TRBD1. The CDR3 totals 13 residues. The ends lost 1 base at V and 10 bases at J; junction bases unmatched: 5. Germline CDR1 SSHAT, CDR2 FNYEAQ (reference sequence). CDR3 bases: TGTGCCAGCAGCTTAGGTCAACAGGGGGTCCAGTACTTC. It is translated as CASSLGQQGVQYF.

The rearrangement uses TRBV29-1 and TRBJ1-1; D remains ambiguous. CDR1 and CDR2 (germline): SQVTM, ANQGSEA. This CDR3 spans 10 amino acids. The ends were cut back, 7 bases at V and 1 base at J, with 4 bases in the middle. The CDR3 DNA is TGCAGCGCATCGAACACTGAAGCTTTCTTT. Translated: CSASNTEAFF.